This is a list of T cell receptor beta chains from one sample in a study of shared clonotypes between healthy human individuals. Sequencing was performed with immunoSEQ multiplex PCR; in TCRdb, only in-frame clones are kept and a portion is missing. The table has some 530,000 clones, more than 65% seen once. Sequences were obtained from PBMCs. These receptors were obtained from a woman aged 40-49 years in good health. Some clones in this sample may be carry-over from other donors' samples. Each CDR3 is given with its conserved first and last residue. A D gene is named only where the DNA matches it firmly. Expanded clones get a size class; other rows say once, few or many, or leave the size out.

size,D,length,J,V,CDR3,DNA
NA,NA,12,TRBJ2-1,TRBV19,CASSISYNEQFF,TGTGCCAGTAGTATATCCTACAATGAGCAGTTCTTC
NA,NA,14,TRBJ2-3,TRBV10-3,CANSGESSTDTQYF,TGTGCCAACTCCGGGGAGTCTAGCACAGATACGCAGTATTTT
few,NA,14,TRBJ1-1,TRBV6-6,CASSVTGRDTEAFF,TGTGCCAGCAGCGTTACAGGGCGAGACACTGAAGCTTTCTTT
NA,TRBD2,12,TRBJ2-7,TRBV2,CASRREVYEQYF,TGTGCCAGCAGGCGGGAGGTCTACGAGCAGTACTTC
NA,NA,13,TRBJ1-5,TRBV27,CASSLGGDQPQHF,TGTGCCAGCAGTTTAGGAGGGGATCAGCCCCAGCATTTT
NA,TRBD1,14,TRBJ1-2,TRBV6-1,CASRTTGVRYGYTF,TGTGCCAGCAGAACTACAGGGGTCCGGTATGGCTACACCTTC
NA,NA,15,TRBJ2-7,TRBV11-2,CASSRQMTLTYEQYF,TGTGCCAGCAGCCGACAAATGACACTTACCTACGAGCAGTACTTC
NA,TRBD2,16,TRBJ2-1,TRBV4-1,CASSQVNGLAYNEQFF,TGCGCCAGCAGCCAAGTTAATGGACTAGCCTACAATGAGCAGTTCTTC
NA,TRBD2,16,TRBJ2-3,TRBV28,CASSLSAGEATDTQYF,TGTGCCAGCAGTTTATCCGCGGGAGAGGCCACAGATACGCAGTATTTT
NA,NA,16,TRBJ2-1,TRBV11-2,CASSLPIGSSYNEQFF,TGTGCCAGCAGCCTTCCCATCGGGAGCTCCTACAATGAGCAGTTCTTC
NA,NA,15,TRBJ1-1,TRBV4-1,CASSPNRGGRTEAFF,TGCGCCAGCAGCCCGAACCGGGGAGGGCGGACTGAAGCTTTCTTT
NA,TRBD2,17,TRBJ2-3,TRBV28,CASSRAASGRARDTQYF,TGTGCCAGCAGCCGAGCGGCTAGCGGGAGGGCCAGGGATACGCAGTATTTT
NA,NA,14,TRBJ1-1,TRBV2,CASSGQSVNTEAFF,TGTGCCAGCAGCGGACAGTCTGTGAACACTGAAGCTTTCTTT
NA,NA,13,TRBJ1-1,TRBV5-6,CASSSELGTEAFF,TGTGCCAGCAGCTCGGAGTTAGGCACTGAAGCTTTCTTT
NA,NA,16,TRBJ1-3,TRBV18,CASSPRLGQQGNTIYF,TGTGCCAGCTCACCAAGGTTGGGGCAACAAGGAAACACCATATATTTT
once,NA,13,TRBJ2-1,TRBV28,CASSPPTYNEQFF,TGTGCCAGCAGTCCACCCACCTACAATGAGCAGTTCTTC
NA,NA,15,TRBJ2-1,TRBV15,CATSRDWRPYNEQFF,TGTGCCACCAGCAGAGATTGGCGCCCCTACAATGAGCAGTTCTTC
once,TRBD1,15,TRBJ1-2,TRBV5-4,CASSLGGQNYYGYTF,TGTGCCAGCAGCTTGGGGGGACAGAACTACTATGGCTACACCTTC
medium-sized,TRBD2,16,TRBJ2-3,TRBV28,CASSTPAGGATDTQYF,TGTGCCAGCAGTACCCCAGCGGGAGGAGCAACAGATACGCAGTATTTT
NA,NA,12,TRBJ2-7,TRBV2,CASTVVTYEQYF,TGTGCCAGCACGGTGGTTACCTACGAGCAGTACTTC
NA,NA,19,TRBJ2-1,TRBV18,CASSPLPRRQVSSYNEQFF,TGTGCCAGCTCACCACTCCCGCGGAGGCAGGTTAGCTCCTACAATGAGCAGTTCTTC
NA,TRBD1,19,TRBJ1-2,TRBV4-1,CASSPATVSRQGPDYGYTF,TGCGCCAGCAGCCCGGCCACCGTATCGAGACAGGGTCCCGACTATGGCTACACCTTC
NA,NA,16,TRBJ2-7,TRBV7-2,CASSLEAGLSSYEQYF,TGTGCCAGCAGCTTAGAAGCTGGGCTGTCCTCCTACGAGCAGTACTTC
NA,NA,15,TRBJ1-1,TRBV5-1,CASSSGATASLEAFF,TGCGCCAGCAGCTCCGGCGCTACGGCGTCGCTTGAAGCTTTCTTT
once,NA,15,TRBJ2-1,TRBV5-1,CASSLEDRSYNEQFF,TGCGCCAGCAGCTTGGAAGACCGCTCCTACAATGAGCAGTTCTTC
few,TRBD2,14,TRBJ2-4,TRBV30,CAFASGISRNIQYF,TGTGCCTTCGCCAGCGGGATCAGTAGGAACATTCAGTACTTC
NA,NA,15,TRBJ2-2,TRBV11-2,CASSFSLVGSGELFF,TGTGCCAGCAGCTTCTCCCTGGTCGGGTCCGGGGAGCTGTTTTTT
NA,NA,14,TRBJ2-3,TRBV2,CASTWASGTDTQYF,TGTGCCAGCACGTGGGCTAGCGGCACAGATACGCAGTATTTT
NA,TRBD2,14,TRBJ2-7,TRBV6-5,CASSRGGPKYEQYF,TGTGCCAGCAGCCGGGGGGGACCCAAATACGAGCAGTACTTC
NA,NA,14,TRBJ2-7,TRBV30,CAWNKQVDLDEQYF,TGTGCCTGGAATAAACAGGTCGATTTAGACGAGCAGTACTTC
NA,NA,12,TRBJ1-2,TRBV10-3,CASSIQGRGYTF,TGTGCCTCATCGATACAGGGTCGGGGCTACACCTTC
NA,TRBD2,17,TRBJ2-3,TRBV6-1,CASSEATGTTNTDTQYF,TGTGCCAGCAGTGAAGCTACCGGGACTACAAATACAGATACGCAGTATTTT
NA,NA,16,TRBJ2-2,TRBV7-3,CASSPHGLGSTGELFF,TGTGCCAGCAGCCCCCACGGCCTGGGGAGCACCGGGGAGCTGTTTTTT
once,NA,14,TRBJ1-1,TRBV9,CASSVGSMNTEAFF,TGTGCCAGCAGCGTAGGAAGTATGAACACTGAAGCTTTCTTT
NA,TRBD1,15,TRBJ1-1,TRBV5-4,CASSFPGTGRGLAFF,TGTGCCAGCAGCTTTCCCGGGACAGGGAGAGGATTGGCTTTCTTT
NA,TRBD2,14,TRBJ2-7,TRBV30,CAWSASGSRYEQYF,TGTGCCTGGAGCGCCAGCGGGAGCCGATACGAGCAGTACTTC
NA,NA,16,TRBJ1-1,TRBV10-3,CAISESGRRTNTEAFF,TGTGCCATCAGTGAGTCGGGGCGACGGACGAACACTGAAGCTTTCTTT
NA,NA,14,TRBJ2-1,TRBV14,CASSRLRGPNEQFF,TGTGCCAGCAGCCGACTCAGGGGACCTAATGAGCAGTTCTTC
NA,TRBD1,14,TRBJ2-7,TRBV18,CASSPRDSSYEQYF,TGTGCCAGCTCACCCCGGGACAGCAGCTACGAGCAGTACTTC
NA,NA,16,TRBJ2-3,TRBV28,CASSLFDGLSTDTQYF,TGTGCCAGCAGTTTATTTGACGGGCTTAGCACAGATACGCAGTATTTT
NA,NA,18,TRBJ2-6,TRBV29-1,CSVEEEGSISSGANVLTF,TGCAGCGTTGAAGAGGAGGGCAGTATCAGCTCTGGGGCCAACGTCCTGACTTTC
NA,TRBD1,19,TRBJ2-1,TRBV28,CASTNDRGTSSSSYNEQFF,TGTGCCAGCACCAACGACAGGGGGACATCGAGTAGCTCCTACAATGAGCAGTTCTTC
few,NA,13,TRBJ2-3,TRBV6-4,CASSYNPTDTQYF,TGTGCCAGCAGTTATAATCCCACAGATACGCAGTATTTT
NA,NA,16,TRBJ2-6,TRBV25-1,CASSDYSSSGANVLTF,TGTGCCAGCAGCGACTATTCTAGCTCCGGGGCCAACGTCCTGACTTTC
NA,TRBD2,14,TRBJ2-1,TRBV5-1,CASSRLAGSGEQFF,TGCGCCAGCAGCCGCCTAGCGGGTTCTGGGGAGCAGTTCTTC
NA,NA,15,TRBJ1-5,TRBV5-8,CASSAADGPSQPQHF,TGTGCCAGCAGCGCCGCGGACGGACCGTCTCAACCCCAGCATTTT
NA,NA,12,TRBJ2-7,TRBV28,CASSVLNYEQYF,TGTGCCAGCAGTGTCCTGAACTACGAGCAGTACTTC
many,NA,15,TRBJ1-4,TRBV29-1,CSVVIPRQGNEKLFF,TGCAGCGTTGTAATCCCCCGGCAGGGAAATGAAAAACTGTTTTTT
NA,NA,15,TRBJ2-2,TRBV9,CASSVSGSNTGELFF,TGTGCCAGCAGCGTAAGTGGGTCGAACACCGGGGAGCTGTTTTTT
NA,TRBD2,21,TRBJ2-3,TRBV4-2,CASSPRQLTGTGTSGADTQYF,TGTGCCAGCAGCCCTAGGCAGCTTACCGGAACCGGGACTAGCGGGGCAGATACGCAGTATTTT